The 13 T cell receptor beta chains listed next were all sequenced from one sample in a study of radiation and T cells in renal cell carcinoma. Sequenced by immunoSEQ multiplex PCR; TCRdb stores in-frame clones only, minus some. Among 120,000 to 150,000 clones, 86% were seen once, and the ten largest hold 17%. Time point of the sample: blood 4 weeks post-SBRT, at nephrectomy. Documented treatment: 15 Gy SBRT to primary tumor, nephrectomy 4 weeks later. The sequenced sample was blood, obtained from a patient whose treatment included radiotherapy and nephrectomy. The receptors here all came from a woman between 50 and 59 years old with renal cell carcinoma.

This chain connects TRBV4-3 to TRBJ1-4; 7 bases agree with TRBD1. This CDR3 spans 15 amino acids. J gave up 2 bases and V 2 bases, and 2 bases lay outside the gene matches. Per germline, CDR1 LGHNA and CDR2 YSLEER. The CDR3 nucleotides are TGCGCCAGCAGCCAAAGGGGACAGACTAATGAAAAACTGTTTTTT. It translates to CASSQRGQTNEKLFF.

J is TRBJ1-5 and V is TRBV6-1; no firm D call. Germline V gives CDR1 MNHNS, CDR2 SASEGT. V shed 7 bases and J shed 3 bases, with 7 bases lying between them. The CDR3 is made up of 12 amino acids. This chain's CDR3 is CASNLVNQPQHF. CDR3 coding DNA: TGTGCCAGCAATCTTGTCAATCAGCCCCAGCATTTT.

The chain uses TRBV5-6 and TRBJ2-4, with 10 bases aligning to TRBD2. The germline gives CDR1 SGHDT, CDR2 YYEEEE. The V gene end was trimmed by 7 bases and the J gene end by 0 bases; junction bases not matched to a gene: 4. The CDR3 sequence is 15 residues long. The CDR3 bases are TGTGCCAGCCATAGCGGGGGGTTAGCCAAAAACATTCAGTACTTC. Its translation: CASHSGGLAKNIQYF.

CDR3 loop: CATRGGSRYEQYF. The CDR3 bases are TGCGCCACCCGGGGGGGGTCGAGGTACGAGCAGTACTTC. J is TRBJ2-7 and V is TRBV4-3, with 8 bases that match TRBD2. The V gene end was trimmed by 10 bases and the J gene end by 4 bases; junction bases not matched to a gene: 9. The CDR3 runs 13 residues. Looked up from germline, CDR1 is LGHNA and CDR2 is YSLEER.

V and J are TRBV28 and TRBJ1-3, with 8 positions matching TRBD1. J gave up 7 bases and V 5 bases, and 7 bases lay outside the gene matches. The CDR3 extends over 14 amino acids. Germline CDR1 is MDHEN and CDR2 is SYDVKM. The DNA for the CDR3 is TGTGCCAGCAGTAGAACAGGGGGAGATAACACCATATATTTT. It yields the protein CASSRTGGDNTIYF.

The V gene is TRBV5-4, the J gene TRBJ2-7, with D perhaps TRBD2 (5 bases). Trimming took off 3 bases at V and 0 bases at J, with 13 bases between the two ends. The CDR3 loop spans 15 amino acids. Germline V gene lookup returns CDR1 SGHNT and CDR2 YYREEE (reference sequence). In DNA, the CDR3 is TGTGCCAGCAGCTCTTCGCGTGGGAGCTCCTACGAGCAGTACTTC. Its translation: CASSSSRGSSYEQYF.

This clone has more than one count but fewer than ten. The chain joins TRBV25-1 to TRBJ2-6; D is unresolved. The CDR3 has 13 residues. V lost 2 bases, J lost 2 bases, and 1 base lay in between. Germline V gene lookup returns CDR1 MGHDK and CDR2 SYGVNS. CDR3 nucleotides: TGTGCCAGCAGTGAAGCTGGGGCCAACGTCCTGACTTTC. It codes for CASSEAGANVLTF.

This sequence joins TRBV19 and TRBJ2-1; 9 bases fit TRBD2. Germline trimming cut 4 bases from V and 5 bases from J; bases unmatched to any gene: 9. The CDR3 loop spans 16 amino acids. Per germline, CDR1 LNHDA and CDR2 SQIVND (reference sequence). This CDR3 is CASSRPSGITNNEQFF. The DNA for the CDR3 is TGTGCCAGTAGTAGGCCTAGCGGGATTACCAACAATGAGCAGTTCTTC.

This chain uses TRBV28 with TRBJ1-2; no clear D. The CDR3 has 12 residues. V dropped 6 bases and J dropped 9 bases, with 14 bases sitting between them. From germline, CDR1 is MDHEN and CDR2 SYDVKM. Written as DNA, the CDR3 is TGTGCCAGCAGCTACTCGGGGTATCGCTACACCTTC. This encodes CASSYSGYRYTF.

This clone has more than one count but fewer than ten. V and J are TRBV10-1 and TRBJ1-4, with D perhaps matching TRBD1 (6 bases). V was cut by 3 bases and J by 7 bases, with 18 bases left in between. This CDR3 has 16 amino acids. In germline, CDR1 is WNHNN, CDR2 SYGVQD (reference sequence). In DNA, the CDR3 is TGCGCCAGCAGTGATCACAGGGTAGAGGAAGGTGAAAAACTGTTTTTT. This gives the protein CASSDHRVEEGEKLFF.

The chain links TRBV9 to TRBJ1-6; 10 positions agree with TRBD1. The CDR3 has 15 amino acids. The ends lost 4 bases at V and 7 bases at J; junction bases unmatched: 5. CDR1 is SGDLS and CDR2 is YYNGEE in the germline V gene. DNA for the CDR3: TGTGCCAGCAGCTCCAGGGACAGGGGCAATTCACCCCTCCACTTT. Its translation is CASSSRDRGNSPLHF.

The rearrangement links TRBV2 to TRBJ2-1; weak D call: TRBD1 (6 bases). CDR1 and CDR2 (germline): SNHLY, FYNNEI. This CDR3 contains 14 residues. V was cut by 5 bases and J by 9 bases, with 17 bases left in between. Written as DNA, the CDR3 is TGTGCCAGCAGTAGGGGGTTCGATAATGGTGAGCAGTTCTTC. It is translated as CASSRGFDNGEQFF.

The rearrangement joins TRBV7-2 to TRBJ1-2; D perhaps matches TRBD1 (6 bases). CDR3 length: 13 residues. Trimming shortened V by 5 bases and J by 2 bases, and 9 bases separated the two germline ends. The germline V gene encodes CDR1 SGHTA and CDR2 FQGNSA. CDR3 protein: CASSQDRNYGYTF. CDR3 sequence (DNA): TGTGCCAGCAGCCAGGACAGAAACTATGGCTACACCTTC.